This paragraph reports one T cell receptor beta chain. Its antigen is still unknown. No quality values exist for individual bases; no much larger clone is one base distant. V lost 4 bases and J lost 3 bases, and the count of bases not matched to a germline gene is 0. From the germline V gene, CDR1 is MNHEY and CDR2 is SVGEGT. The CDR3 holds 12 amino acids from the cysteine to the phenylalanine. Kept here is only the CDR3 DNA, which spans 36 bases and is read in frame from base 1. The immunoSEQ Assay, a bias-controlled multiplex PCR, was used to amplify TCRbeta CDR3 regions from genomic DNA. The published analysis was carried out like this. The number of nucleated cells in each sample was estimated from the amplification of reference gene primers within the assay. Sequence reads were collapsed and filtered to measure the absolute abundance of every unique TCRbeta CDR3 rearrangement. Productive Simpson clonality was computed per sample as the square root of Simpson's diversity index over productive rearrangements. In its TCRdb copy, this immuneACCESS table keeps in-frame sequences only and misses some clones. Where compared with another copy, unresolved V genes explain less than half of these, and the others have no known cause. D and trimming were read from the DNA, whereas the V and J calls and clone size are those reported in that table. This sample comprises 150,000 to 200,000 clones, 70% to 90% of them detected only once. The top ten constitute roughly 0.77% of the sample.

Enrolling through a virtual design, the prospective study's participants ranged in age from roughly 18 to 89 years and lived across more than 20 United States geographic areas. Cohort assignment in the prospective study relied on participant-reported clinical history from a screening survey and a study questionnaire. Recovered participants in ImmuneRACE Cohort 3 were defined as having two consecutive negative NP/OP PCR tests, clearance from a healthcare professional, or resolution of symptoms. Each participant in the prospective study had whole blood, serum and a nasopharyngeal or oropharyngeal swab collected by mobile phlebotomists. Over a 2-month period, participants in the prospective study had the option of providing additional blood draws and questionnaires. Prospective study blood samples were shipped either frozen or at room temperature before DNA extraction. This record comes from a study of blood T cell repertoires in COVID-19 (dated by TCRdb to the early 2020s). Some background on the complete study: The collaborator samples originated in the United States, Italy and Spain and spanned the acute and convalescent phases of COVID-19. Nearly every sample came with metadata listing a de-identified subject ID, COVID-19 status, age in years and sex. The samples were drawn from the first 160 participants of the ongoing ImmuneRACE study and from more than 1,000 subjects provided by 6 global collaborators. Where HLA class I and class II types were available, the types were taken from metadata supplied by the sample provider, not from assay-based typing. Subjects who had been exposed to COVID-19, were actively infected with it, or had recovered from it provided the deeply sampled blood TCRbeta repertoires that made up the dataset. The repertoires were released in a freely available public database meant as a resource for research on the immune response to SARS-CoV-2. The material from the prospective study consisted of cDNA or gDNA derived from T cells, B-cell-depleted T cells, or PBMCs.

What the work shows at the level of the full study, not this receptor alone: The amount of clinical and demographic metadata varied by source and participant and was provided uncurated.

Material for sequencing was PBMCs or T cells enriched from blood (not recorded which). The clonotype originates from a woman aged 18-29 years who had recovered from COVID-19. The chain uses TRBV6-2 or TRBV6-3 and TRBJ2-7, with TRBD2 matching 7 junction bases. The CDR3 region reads CASSWDYYEQYF. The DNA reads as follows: TGTGCCAGCAGTTGGGACTACTACGAGCAGTACTTC.